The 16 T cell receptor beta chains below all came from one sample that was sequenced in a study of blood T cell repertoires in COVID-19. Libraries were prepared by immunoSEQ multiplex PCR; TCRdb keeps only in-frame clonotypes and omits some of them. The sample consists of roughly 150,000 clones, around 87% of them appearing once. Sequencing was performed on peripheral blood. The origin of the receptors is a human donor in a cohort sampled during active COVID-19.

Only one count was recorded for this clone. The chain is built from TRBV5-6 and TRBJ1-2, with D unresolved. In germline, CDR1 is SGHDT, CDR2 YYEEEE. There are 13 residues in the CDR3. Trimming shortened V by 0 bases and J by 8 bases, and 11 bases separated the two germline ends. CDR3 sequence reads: CASSLDGREGYTF. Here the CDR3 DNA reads TGTGCCAGCAGCTTGGACGGACGGGAGGGCTACACCTTC.

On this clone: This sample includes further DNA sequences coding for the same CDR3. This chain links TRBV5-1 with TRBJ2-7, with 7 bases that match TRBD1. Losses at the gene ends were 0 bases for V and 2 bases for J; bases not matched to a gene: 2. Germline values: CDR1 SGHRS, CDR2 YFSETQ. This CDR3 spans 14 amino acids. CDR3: CASSLGTGTYEQYF. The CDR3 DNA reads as TGCGCCAGCAGCTTGGGGACAGGCACCTACGAGCAGTACTTC.

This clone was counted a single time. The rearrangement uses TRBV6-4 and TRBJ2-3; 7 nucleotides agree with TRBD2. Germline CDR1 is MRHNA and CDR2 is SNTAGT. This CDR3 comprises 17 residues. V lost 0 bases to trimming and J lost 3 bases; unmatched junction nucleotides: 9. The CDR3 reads CASSDSGAGAVTDTQYF. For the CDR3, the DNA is TGTGCCAGCAGTGACTCAGGGGCGGGAGCAGTAACAGATACGCAGTATTTT.

The CDR3, as DNA: TGTGCCAGCAGCTTAGCCCAGGAAGCTTTCTTT. Its translation is CASSLAQEAFF. The chain joins TRBV7-9 to TRBJ1-1; D is undetermined. This CDR3 is 11 amino acids long. V lost 0 bases and J 8 bases, leaving 4 bases between the germline ends. CDR1 is SEHNR, CDR2 FQNEAQ, per germline (reference sequence).

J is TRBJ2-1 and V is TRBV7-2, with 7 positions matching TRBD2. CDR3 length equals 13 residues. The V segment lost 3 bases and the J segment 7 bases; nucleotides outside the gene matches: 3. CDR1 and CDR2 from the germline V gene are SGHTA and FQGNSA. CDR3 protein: CASSFRGVNEQFF. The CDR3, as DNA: TGTGCCAGCAGCTTCCGGGGGGTAAATGAGCAGTTCTTC.

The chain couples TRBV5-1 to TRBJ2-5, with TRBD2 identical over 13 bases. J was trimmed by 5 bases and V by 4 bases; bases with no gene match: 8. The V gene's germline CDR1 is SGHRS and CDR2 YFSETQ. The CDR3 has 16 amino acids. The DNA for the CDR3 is TGCGCCAGCAGCCCCTCACTAGCGGGGGGGCAGGAGACCCAGTACTTC. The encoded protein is CASSPSLAGGQETQYF.

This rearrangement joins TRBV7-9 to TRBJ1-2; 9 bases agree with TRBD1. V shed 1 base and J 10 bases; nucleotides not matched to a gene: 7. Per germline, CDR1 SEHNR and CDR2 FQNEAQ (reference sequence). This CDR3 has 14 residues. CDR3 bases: TGTGCCAGCAGCTTAGTCTTAGGGACAGGGACCTACACCTTC. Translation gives CASSLVLGTGTYTF. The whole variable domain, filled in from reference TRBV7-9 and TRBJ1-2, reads DTGVSQNPRHKITKRGQNVTFRCDPISEHNRLYWYRQTLGQGPEFLTYFQNEAQLEKSRLLSDRFSAERPKGSFSTLEIQRTEQGDSAMYLCASSLVLGTGTYTFGSGTRLTVV.

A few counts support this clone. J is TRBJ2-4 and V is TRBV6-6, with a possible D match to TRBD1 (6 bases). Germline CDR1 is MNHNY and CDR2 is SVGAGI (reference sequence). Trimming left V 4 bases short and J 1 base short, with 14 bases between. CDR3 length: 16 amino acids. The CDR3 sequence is CASSSSGALAKNIQYF. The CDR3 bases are TGTGCCAGCAGTTCCTCAGGGGCTCTGGCCAAAAACATTCAGTACTTC.

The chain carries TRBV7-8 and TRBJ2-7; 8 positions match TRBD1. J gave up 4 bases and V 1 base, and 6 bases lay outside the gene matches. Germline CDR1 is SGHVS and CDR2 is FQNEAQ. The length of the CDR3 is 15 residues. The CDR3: CASSLGPDRVYEQYF. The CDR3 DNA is TGTGCCAGCAGCTTAGGGCCGGACAGGGTGTACGAGCAGTACTTC.

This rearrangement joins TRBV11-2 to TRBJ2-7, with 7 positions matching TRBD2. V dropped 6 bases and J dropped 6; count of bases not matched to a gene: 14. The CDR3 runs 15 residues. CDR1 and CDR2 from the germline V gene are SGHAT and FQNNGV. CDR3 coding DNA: TGTGCCAGCAGTTCCCGCGGGACTACCCTCGGCGAGCAGTACTTC. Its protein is CASSSRGTTLGEQYF.

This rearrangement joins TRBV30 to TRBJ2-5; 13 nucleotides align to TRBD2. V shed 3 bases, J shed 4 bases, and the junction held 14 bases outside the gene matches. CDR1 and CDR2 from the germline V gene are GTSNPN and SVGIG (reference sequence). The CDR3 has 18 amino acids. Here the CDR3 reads CAWSPFGTSGTGVETQYF. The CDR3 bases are TGTGCCTGGAGCCCGTTCGGGACTAGCGGGACCGGGGTAGAGACCCAGTACTTC.

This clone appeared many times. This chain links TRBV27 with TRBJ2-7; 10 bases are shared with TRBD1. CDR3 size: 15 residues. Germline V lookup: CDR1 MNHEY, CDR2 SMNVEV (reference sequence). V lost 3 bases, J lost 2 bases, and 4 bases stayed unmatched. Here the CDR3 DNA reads TGTGCCAGCAGTTTGGGTGGGACAGGGGCCTACGAGCAGTACTTC. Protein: CASSLGGTGAYEQYF.

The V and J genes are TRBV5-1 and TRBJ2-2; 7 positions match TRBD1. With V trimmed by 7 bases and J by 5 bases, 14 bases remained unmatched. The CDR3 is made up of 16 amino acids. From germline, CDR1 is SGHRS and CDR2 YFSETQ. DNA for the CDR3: TGCGCCAGCTCCAACCTGGAACAGGGGCGGACCGGGGAGCTGTTTTTT. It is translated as CASSNLEQGRTGELFF.

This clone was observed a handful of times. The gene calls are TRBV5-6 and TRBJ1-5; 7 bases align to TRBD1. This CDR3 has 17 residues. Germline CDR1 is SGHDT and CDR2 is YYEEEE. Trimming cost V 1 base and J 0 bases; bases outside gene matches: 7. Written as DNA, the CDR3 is TGTGCCAGCAGCTTGTCGATTACAGGGGATAGCAATCAGCCCCAGCATTTT. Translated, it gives CASSLSITGDSNQPQHF.

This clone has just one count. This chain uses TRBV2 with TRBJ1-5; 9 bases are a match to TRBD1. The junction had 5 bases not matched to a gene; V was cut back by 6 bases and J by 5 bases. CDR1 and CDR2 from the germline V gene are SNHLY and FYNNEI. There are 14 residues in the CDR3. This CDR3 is CASSPGQGHQPQHF. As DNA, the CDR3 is TGTGCCAGCAGCCCGGGACAGGGTCATCAGCCCCAGCATTTT.

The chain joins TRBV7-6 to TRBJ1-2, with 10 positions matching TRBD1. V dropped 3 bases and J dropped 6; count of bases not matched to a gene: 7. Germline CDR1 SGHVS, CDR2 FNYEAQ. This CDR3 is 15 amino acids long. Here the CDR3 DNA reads TGTGCCAGCAGCTTCGACCCCGGGACAGGGGATGGCTACACCTTC. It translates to CASSFDPGTGDGYTF.